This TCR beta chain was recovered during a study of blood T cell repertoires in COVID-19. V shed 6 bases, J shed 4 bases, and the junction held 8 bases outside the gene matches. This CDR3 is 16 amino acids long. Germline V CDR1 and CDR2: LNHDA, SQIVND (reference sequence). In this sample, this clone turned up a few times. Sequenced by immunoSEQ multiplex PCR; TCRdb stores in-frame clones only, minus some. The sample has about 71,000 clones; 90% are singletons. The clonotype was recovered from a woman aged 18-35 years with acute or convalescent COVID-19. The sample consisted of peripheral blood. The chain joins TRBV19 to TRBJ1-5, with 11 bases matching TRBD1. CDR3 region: CASRLTGQGANQPQHF. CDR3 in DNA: TGTGCCAGTAGGTTGACAGGACAGGGGGCGAATCAGCCCCAGCATTTT.